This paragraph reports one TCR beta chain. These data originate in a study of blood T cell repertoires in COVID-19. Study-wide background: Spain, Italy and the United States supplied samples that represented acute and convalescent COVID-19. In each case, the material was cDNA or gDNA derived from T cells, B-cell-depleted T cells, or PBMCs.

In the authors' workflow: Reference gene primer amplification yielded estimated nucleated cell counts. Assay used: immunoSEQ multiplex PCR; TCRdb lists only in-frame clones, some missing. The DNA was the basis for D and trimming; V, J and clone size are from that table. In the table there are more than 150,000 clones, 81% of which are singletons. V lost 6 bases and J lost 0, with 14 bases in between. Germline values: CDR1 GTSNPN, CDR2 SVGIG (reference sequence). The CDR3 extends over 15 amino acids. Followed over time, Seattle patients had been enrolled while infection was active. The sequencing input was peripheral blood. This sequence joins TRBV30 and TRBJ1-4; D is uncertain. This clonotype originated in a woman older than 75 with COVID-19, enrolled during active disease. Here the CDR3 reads CACLLLFATNEKLFF. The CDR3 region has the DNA TGTGCCTGCCTTCTTCTATTTGCAACTAATGAAAAACTGTTTTTT.